A selection of T cell receptor beta chains follows, all from one sample in a study of metastatic and nonmetastatic thyroid tumors. TCRdb redid the clone calls on the PCR reads using MiXCR. The data hold 20,000 to 25,000 clones, with 13% observed a single time. Sequencing was carried out using blood. Source of these receptors: a female donor with papillary thyroid cancer or a benign thyroid nodule (not recorded which). Some clones in this sample may be carry-over from other donors' samples. Each CDR3 is given with its conserved first and last residue. A D gene is named only where the DNA matches it firmly. Clone size is stated in some rows and not others, as once, few, many or a class when expanded.

D gene,J gene,V gene,clone size,CDR3 protein,CDR3 DNA
-,TRBJ2-5,TRBV6-1,many,CASSEQQETQYF,TGTGCCAGCAGTGAACAGCAAGAGACCCAGTACTTC
-,TRBJ2-5,TRBV20-1,many,CSASSGLGGIEETQYF,TGCAGTGCTAGTTCCGGATTAGGGGGGATAGAGGAGACCCAGTACTTC
-,TRBJ2-3,TRBV5-1,-,CASSLGGYTDTQYF,TGCGCCAGCTCCCTAGGGGGGTACACAGATACGCAGTATTTT
TRBD2,TRBJ2-7,TRBV27,-,CASSSIFGGRAFEQYF,TGTGCCAGCAGTTCAATTTTTGGCGGGAGGGCCTTCGAGCAGTACTTC
-,TRBJ1-3,TRBV9,many,CASSVAPADSYSGNTIYF,TGTGCCAGCAGCGTAGCCCCCGCGGACAGTTACTCTGGAAACACCATATATTTT
-,TRBJ1-6,TRBV20-1,many,CSVRGTANSPLHF,TGCAGTGTAAGGGGGACTGCAAATTCACCCCTCCACTTT
-,TRBJ2-5,TRBV6-1,many,CASGRLLETQYF,TGTGCCAGCGGGAGACTCCTGGAGACCCAGTACTTC
TRBD1,TRBJ1-1,TRBV19,many,CASQQGVSEAFF,TGTGCCAGTCAGCAGGGGGTATCTGAAGCTTTCTTT
-,TRBJ2-7,TRBV12-3/TRBV12-4,medium-sized,CASSLPGFGSYEQYF,TGTGCCAGCAGCCTCCCGGGGTTCGGTTCCTACGAGCAGTACTTC
-,TRBJ2-2,TRBV7-6,-,CASSLTSWGWDTGELFF,TGTGCCAGCAGCTTAACTAGCTGGGGTTGGGACACCGGGGAGCTGTTTTTT
TRBD2,TRBJ2-3,TRBV5-1,once,CASRPGLAGSLEYTQYF,TGCGCCAGCAGACCGGGACTAGCTGGCTCTTTGGAATATACGCAGTATTTT
-,TRBJ2-3,TRBV12-5,many,CASGLGVMGTDTQYF,TGTGCTAGTGGTTTGGGGGTGATGGGGACAGATACGCAGTATTTT
-,TRBJ2-2,TRBV7-9,many,CANGRGSSGTGELFF,TGTGCCAACGGACGCGGTTCATCGGGGACCGGGGAGCTGTTTTTT
TRBD1,TRBJ1-3,TRBV4-1,many,CASSQGRTGVAGNTIYF,TGCGCCAGCAGCCAGGGGAGAACAGGGGTGGCTGGAAACACCATATATTTT
-,TRBJ1-3,TRBV19,many,CATSDGNSGNTIYF,TGTGCCACCTCGGACGGAAACTCTGGAAACACCATATATTTT
TRBD1,TRBJ1-2,TRBV5-1,many,CASSFEGAYGYTF,TGCGCCAGCAGCTTTGAGGGGGCGTATGGCTACACCTTC
TRBD2,TRBJ2-5,TRBV20-1,many,CSAQREQETQYF,TGCAGTGCTCAGCGGGAACAAGAGACCCAGTACTTC
-,TRBJ1-6,TRBV5-1,medium-sized,CASSLNSQGSNSPLHF,TGCGCCAGCAGCTTGAACAGTCAGGGCAGTAATTCACCCCTCCACTTT
TRBD1,TRBJ1-6,TRBV7-2,many,CASSSRLQGAPFNSPLHF,TGTGCCAGCAGCTCAAGATTACAGGGGGCGCCTTTTAATTCACCCCTCCACTTT
TRBD1,TRBJ2-7,TRBV29-1,many,CSVGQGAHEQYF,TGCAGCGTTGGACAGGGGGCCCACGAGCAGTACTTC
TRBD1,TRBJ2-5,TRBV5-8,many,CASSEGQGTETQYF,TGTGCCAGCAGCGAGGGACAGGGTACTGAGACCCAGTACTTC
TRBD1,TRBJ2-1,TRBV9,many,CASSTTGTAEQFF,TGTGCCAGCAGCACAACCGGGACAGCTGAGCAGTTCTTC
TRBD1,TRBJ1-2,TRBV2,many,CASSVVGTDGYTF,TGTGCCAGCAGTGTAGTCGGGACAGATGGCTACACCTTC
TRBD1,TRBJ2-1,TRBV7-9,many,CASVTGANEQFF,TGTGCCAGCGTCACAGGGGCCAATGAGCAGTTCTTC
TRBD2,TRBJ2-1,TRBV3-1,many,CASSQEGPREGPDEQFF,TGTGCCAGCAGCCAAGAAGGGCCCCGGGAGGGCCCAGATGAGCAGTTCTTC
TRBD2,TRBJ2-3,TRBV13,many,CASSSGRVAGPSTDTQYF,TGTGCCAGCAGCTCAGGAAGAGTAGCGGGACCAAGCACAGATACGCAGTATTTT
TRBD2,TRBJ2-3,TRBV12-3/TRBV12-4,many,CASSGLARTDTQYF,TGTGCCAGCAGTGGACTAGCGAGAACAGATACGCAGTATTTT
-,TRBJ2-7,TRBV4-1,many,CASSQVPGAEEQYF,TGCGCCAGCAGCCAAGTCCCGGGGGCGGAAGAGCAGTACTTC
-,TRBJ1-5,TRBV20-1,many,CSARGSREDQPQHF,TGCAGTGCTAGAGGTTCCAGGGAGGATCAGCCCCAGCATTTT
-,TRBJ1-1,TRBV6-2/TRBV6-3,few,CAGIYEVGGTNTEAFF,TGTGCCGGCATTTACGAGGTCGGAGGCACGAACACTGAAGCTTTCTTT
TRBD1,TRBJ2-3,TRBV11-2,many,CASSVRQGWGTDTQYF,TGTGCCAGCAGCGTAAGACAGGGTTGGGGTACAGATACGCAGTATTTT
-,TRBJ1-1,TRBV11-2,many,CASSPREWGTEAFF,TGTGCCAGCAGCCCTAGGGAGTGGGGCACTGAAGCTTTCTTT
-,TRBJ2-5,TRBV11-3,many,CASSLAPSAWGTQYF,TGTGCCAGCAGCTTAGCACCTAGCGCCTGGGGGACCCAGTACTTC
-,TRBJ2-7,TRBV27,many,CASSKDSLYEQYF,TGTGCCAGCAGTAAGGACAGCCTGTACGAGCAGTACTTC
TRBD2,TRBJ2-3,TRBV11-3,many,CASSLGAGVPDTQYF,TGTGCCAGCAGCTTAGGTGCGGGAGTACCAGATACGCAGTATTTT
TRBD2,TRBJ2-7,TRBV7-8,medium-sized,CASKRGDGEQYF,TGTGCCAGCAAGCGGGGGGATGGTGAGCAGTACTTC
-,TRBJ2-7,TRBV12-5,-,CASGSTFEQYF,TGTGCTAGTGGTTCCACCTTCGAGCAGTACTTC
-,TRBJ1-1,TRBV5-5,many,CASSFLSRTMNTEAFF,TGTGCCAGCAGCTTCCTTTCTAGAACCATGAACACTGAAGCTTTCTTT
-,TRBJ2-7,TRBV12-3/TRBV12-4,many,CASLPHDGSYEQYF,TGTGCCAGTCTTCCTCATGACGGCTCCTACGAGCAGTACTTC
TRBD1,TRBJ2-3,TRBV6-1,-,CASSEVGQGQGYDTQYF,TGTGCCAGCAGTGAAGTGGGGCAGGGACAGGGTTACGATACGCAGTATTTT
-,TRBJ1-3,TRBV11-2,once,CASSLDTGSRNTIYF,TGTGCCAGCAGCTTAGATACAGGGTCCCGAAACACCATATATTTT
-,TRBJ2-2,TRBV9,many,CASSVKEGLSTGELFF,TGTGCCAGCAGCGTAAAGGAGGGGTTAAGCACCGGGGAGCTGTTTTTT
-,TRBJ2-2,TRBV10-3,many,CAILGGAGELFF,TGTGCCATACTAGGGGGGGCCGGGGAGCTGTTTTTT